This T cell receptor (beta chain) derives from a study of T cells in Graves' hyperthyroidism and ophthalmopathy. Study summary: Initial diagnosis, before any treatment, was when peripheral blood was collected.

The germline CDR1 and CDR2 sequences are SGHAT and FQNNGV. With V trimmed by 0 bases and J by 3 bases, 5 bases remained unmatched. This CDR3 comprises 15 residues. Amplified regions were TCR beta CDR3 sequences from RNA transcripts. HTBI primers drove first-round RT-PCR of the TCR CDR3. One entry per CDR3 protein, called by TCRdb with MiXCR from the multiplex PCR reads. This sample has about 210,000 distinct CDR3 sequences; 17% occur once, and the top ten carry approximately 50%. The receptor comes from a man aged 45-65 years with Graves' hyperthyroidism. The sequenced sample consisted of blood. This chain joins TRBV11-2 and TRBJ2-7, with TRBD2 identical over 7 bases. The CDR3 loop reads CASSLDESGIYEQYF. DNA of the CDR3: TGTGCCAGCAGCTTAGATGAAAGCGGGATCTACGAGCAGTACTTC.